This T cell receptor (beta chain) came from a study of blood T cell repertoires in COVID-19. Study context: Samples came from the United States, Italy and Spain, spanning acute and convalescent COVID-19. The cDNA or gDNA used as material had been derived from T cells, B-cell-depleted T cells, or PBMCs.

Per the study methods: Reference gene primer amplification gave nucleated cell count estimates. Generated by immunoSEQ multiplex PCR, the TCRdb table keeps only in-frame clones and is missing some. The V and J calls and clone size come from that table; D and trimming were worked out from the DNA. Of some 50,000 clones in the sample, roughly 89% were seen once. The CDR3 consists of 16 residues. The junction had 5 bases not matched to a gene; V was cut back by 0 bases and J by 5 bases. CDR1 KGHSH and CDR2 LQKENI come from the germline V gene. The TCR comes from a man in his fifties with acute or convalescent COVID-19. The J gene is TRBJ2-5, the V gene TRBV18, with TRBD1 matching 11 bases. Specimen: peripheral blood. The DNA of the CDR3 is TGTGCCAGCTCACCACCGGGACAGGGGGTCATGGAGACCCAGTACTTC. Protein sequence: CASSPPGQGVMETQYF.